This TCR beta chain was captured in a study of blood T cell repertoires in COVID-19. Overall study: The analysed material was cDNA or gDNA that came from T cells, B-cell-depleted T cells, or PBMCs.

Trimming at V came to 4 bases and at J to 1 base, leaving 13 bases not matched to a gene. CDR3 length: 18 residues. The data were produced by immunoSEQ multiplex PCR, yet TCRdb's version contains in-frame clones alone and is incomplete. This sample yields roughly 150,000 clones, of which roughly 89% are seen a single time; about 4.4% belongs to the top ten. Cohort 3 donors counted as recovered after two negative PCRs, clearance, or resolved symptoms. Specimen: PBMCs or T cells enriched from blood (not recorded which). The receptor was derived from a man aged 50-59 years who had recovered from COVID-19. This chain connects TRBV6-7 to TRBJ2-5; 9 bases are shared with TRBD2. TRBV6-7 is classed as an ORF, of uncertain function. The CDR3 loop reads CASSWVYGVAGVQETQYF. CDR3 bases: TGTGCCAGCAGTTGGGTTTATGGGGTAGCGGGGGTCCAAGAGACCCAGTACTTC.